Listed below are T cell receptor beta chains from one sample, sequenced in a study of T cells in localized non-small cell lung cancer. Sequencing was performed with immunoSEQ multiplex PCR; in TCRdb, only in-frame clones are kept and a portion is missing. The sample has about 19,000 clones, 83% seen once. Source: peripheral blood, taken before any cancer treatment. These receptors were obtained from a man aged 40 to 75 with stage I lung adenocarcinoma. CDR3s include the opening cysteine and the closing phenylalanine or tryptophan. Rows give clone size only sometimes, using once, few, many, or a class for an expanded clone.

J: TRBJ2-3; size: -; V: TRBV6-1; CDR3: CASSDRFTDTQYF
J: TRBJ2-1; size: -; V: TRBV2; CDR3: CASRTGTDNEQFF
J: TRBJ2-1; size: -; V: TRBV5-1; CDR3: CASSFRGYNEQFF
J: TRBJ2-7; size: -; V: TRBV28; CDR3: CASSPRPRFTTYEQYF
J: TRBJ1-5; size: -; V: TRBV27; CDR3: CASSWGHPNQPQHF
J: TRBJ2-1; size: -; V: TRBV7-9; CDR3: CASGPQGPDNEQFF
J: TRBJ1-3; size: few; V: TRBV28; CDR3: CASSSALQGASGNTIYF
J: TRBJ1-4; size: once; V: TRBV5-6; CDR3: CASSPGEGSYEKLFF
J: TRBJ2-7; size: -; V: TRBV27; CDR3: CASSLQGSSYEQYF
J: TRBJ2-7; size: once; V: TRBV7-6; CDR3: CASSPDLHSYEQYF
J: TRBJ1-5; size: -; V: TRBV28; CDR3: CASHPGNQPQHF
J: TRBJ2-3; size: -; V: TRBV7-3; CDR3: CASSSGQRTTDTQYF
J: TRBJ2-7; size: once; V: TRBV4-2; CDR3: CASSQYGQGAYEQYF
J: TRBJ2-3; size: once; V: TRBV2; CDR3: CASSPLTGRVSDTQYF
J: TRBJ2-6; size: -; V: TRBV10-3; CDR3: CAISDPGQGAGANVLTF
J: TRBJ1-5; size: few; V: TRBV28; CDR3: CASSSGQPPNQPQHF
J: TRBJ2-3; size: once; V: TRBV5-1; CDR3: CASSLAEMVDTQYF
J: TRBJ1-5; size: -; V: TRBV19; CDR3: CASSPWEQPQHF
J: TRBJ2-2; size: -; V: TRBV21-1; CDR3: CASSKEGPRNTGELFF
J: -; size: -; V: TRBV7-8; CDR3: CASSFTGIRGYEQYF
J: TRBJ2-3; size: -; V: TRBV28; CDR3: CASSLRTGASTDTQYF
J: TRBJ2-3; size: -; V: TRBV5-4; CDR3: CASSRTGQGKTDTQYF
J: TRBJ2-7; size: -; V: TRBV6-1; CDR3: CASSRDGGYEQYF
J: TRBJ1-1; size: -; V: TRBV6-9; CDR3: CASGNSWVNTEAFF
J: TRBJ1-5; size: -; V: TRBV12-2; CDR3: CASRIPQDRNQPQHF
J: TRBJ2-1; size: -; V: TRBV5-1; CDR3: CASSREYNEQFF
J: TRBJ2-1; size: -; V: TRBV28; CDR3: CASRQMNEQFF
J: TRBJ2-2; size: -; V: TRBV28; CDR3: CASSLPEPGELFF
J: TRBJ2-5; size: -; V: TRBV7-8; CDR3: CASSLGAQPGETQYF
J: TRBJ2-2; size: -; V: TRBV9; CDR3: CASSVGEYGELFF
J: TRBJ2-7; size: -; V: TRBV10-2; CDR3: CASREGAIYEQYF
J: TRBJ2-3; size: -; V: TRBV11-2; CDR3: CASSLVLGMGTDTQYF
J: TRBJ2-1; size: -; V: TRBV5-6; CDR3: CASSSDGRNEQFF
J: TRBJ2-7; size: -; V: TRBV19; CDR3: CASSQAGEHYEQYF
J: TRBJ2-1; size: -; V: TRBV27; CDR3: CASRVHGVHEQFF
J: TRBJ2-1; size: -; V: TRBV5-4; CDR3: CASSFGSHPSYNEQFF
J: TRBJ2-7; size: -; V: TRBV28; CDR3: CASSTPSDLFYSYEQYF
J: TRBJ2-7; size: -; V: TRBV5-5; CDR3: CASSLAARDTGHEQYF
J: TRBJ2-5; size: once; V: TRBV7-2; CDR3: CASSSGAGETQYF
J: TRBJ2-7; size: -; V: TRBV5-1; CDR3: CASSPGTRYEQYF
J: TRBJ2-1; size: -; V: TRBV27; CDR3: CASRAGTGYNEQFF